The rows below give T cell receptor beta chains drawn from one sample of a study of T-cell memory formation after mild COVID-19. TCRdb reprocessed the 5' RACE reads with MiXCR, giving one entry per CDR3 protein. The sample yields approximately 46,000 distinct CDR3 sequences, 9% to 15% seen once. Sequenced material: PBMCs or a T cell subset sorted from them (not recorded which). The receptors stem from a man younger than 35 who had mild COVID-19 (a few samples of this study predate the infection). Cell type and time point are not known. Both conserved end residues are part of each CDR3. The D gene is left open where the match is weak. Clone size is not always given. Where it is, it says once, few, many or a class for expanded clones.

TRBJ1-1	TRBV7-9	-	medium-sized	CASSPGQTEAFF	TGTGCCAGCAGCCCCGGACAAACTGAAGCTTTCTTT
TRBJ2-2	TRBV7-2	-	few	CASSSKQGKAGELFF	TGTGCCAGCAGCTCGAAACAGGGAAAGGCCGGGGAGCTGTTTTTT
TRBJ1-2	TRBV7-9	-	many	CASSSDFYGYTF	TGTGCCAGCAGTTCCGACTTCTATGGCTACACCTTC
TRBJ1-1	TRBV4-1	-	few	CASSQDPGVGTEAFF	TGCGCCAGCAGCCAAGATCCTGGGGTTGGCACTGAAGCTTTCTTT
TRBJ2-3	TRBV11-2	TRBD2	few	CASSLSMLAGVQYF	TGTGCCAGCAGCTTAAGCATGCTAGCGGGGGTGCAGTATTTT
TRBJ2-3	TRBV29-1	-	few	CSVEAQGLDTQYF	TGCAGCGTTGAAGCCCAGGGGCTAGATACGCAGTATTTT
TRBJ1-2	TRBV5-4	-	-	CASSLGQGGYTF	TGTGCCAGCAGCTTGGGGCAGGGTGGCTACACCTTC
TRBJ1-5	TRBV7-8	-	few	CASRTSGQPQHF	TGTGCCAGCAGGACCTCTGGCCAGCCCCAGCATTTT
TRBJ2-5	TRBV7-7	-	many	CASSPVQETQYF	TGTGCCAGCAGCCCGGTCCAAGAGACCCAGTACTTC
TRBJ2-1	TRBV20-1	-	-	CSARGGSRTGYNEQFF	TGCAGTGCTAGAGGCGGATCGAGAACAGGGTACAATGAGCAGTTCTTC
TRBJ1-4	TRBV10-3	-	-	CAISDPTTANEKLFF	TGTGCCATCAGTGACCCTACGACGGCGAATGAAAAACTGTTTTTT
TRBJ2-3	TRBV2	-	-	CASSSTSRTDTQYF	TGTGCCAGCAGTTCGACTAGTCGGACAGATACGCAGTATTTT
TRBJ2-1	TRBV7-6	TRBD1	many	CASSFGQGSYNEQFF	TGTGCCAGCAGCTTCGGACAGGGCTCCTACAATGAGCAGTTCTTC
TRBJ2-1	TRBV5-1	TRBD2	many	CASSLGTSGRNEQFF	TGCGCCAGCAGCTTGGGGACTAGCGGGCGCAATGAGCAGTTCTTC
TRBJ2-1	TRBV9	TRBD2	-	CASSSRTSGAYNEQFF	TGTGCCAGCAGCTCGCGGACTAGCGGGGCCTACAATGAGCAGTTCTTC
TRBJ2-7	TRBV6-6	TRBD2	few	CASSYILAGGREQYF	TGTGCCAGCAGTTACATACTAGCGGGGGGGCGCGAGCAGTACTTC
TRBJ2-7	TRBV20-1	-	few	CSARTGPSYEQYF	TGCAGTGCCCGCACAGGCCCTTCCTACGAGCAGTACTTC
TRBJ2-4	TRBV20-1	TRBD2	few	CSARLAGLAKNIQYF	TGCAGTGCAAGACTAGCGGGGTTAGCCAAAAACATTCAGTACTTC
TRBJ2-7	TRBV3-1	-	many	CASSQVPASYEQYF	TGTGCCAGCAGCCAAGTTCCGGCCTCCTACGAGCAGTACTTC
TRBJ2-1	TRBV10-3	TRBD2	many	CAISDGGGGNEQFF	TGTGCCATCAGTGATGGCGGGGGGGGCAATGAGCAGTTCTTC
TRBJ2-7	TRBV12-3/TRBV12-4	TRBD1	-	CASSLSGTGAREQYF	TGTGCCAGCAGTTTATCCGGGACAGGGGCCAGAGAGCAGTACTTC
TRBJ2-1	TRBV5-1	TRBD2	few	CASSFQRGSREEQFF	TGCGCCAGCAGCTTCCAGCGGGGGTCCCGGGAAGAGCAGTTCTTC
TRBJ1-4	TRBV21-1	-	-	CASTRTGFNEKLFF	TGTGCCAGCACCCGGACGGGCTTTAATGAAAAACTGTTTTTT
TRBJ2-3	TRBV9	-	-	CASSVEGSLTDTQYF	TGTGCCAGCAGCGTAGAAGGCAGCCTCACAGATACGCAGTATTTT
TRBJ1-1	TRBV9	-	-	CASSVDGGGNTEAFF	TGTGCCAGCAGCGTAGATGGGGGGGGGAACACTGAAGCTTTCTTT
TRBJ2-1	TRBV29-1	TRBD2	once	CSVGTSAHNEQFF	TGCAGCGTTGGGACTAGTGCCCACAATGAGCAGTTCTTC
TRBJ2-6	TRBV2	-	few	CASSGGYGRAGANVLTF	TGTGCCAGCAGTGGGGGGTACGGGCGTGCTGGGGCCAACGTCCTGACTTTC
TRBJ2-7	TRBV29-1	-	many	CSVVLASTYEQYF	TGCAGCGTTGTGCTAGCGTCGACCTACGAGCAGTACTTC
TRBJ2-5	TRBV7-9	-	many	CASSLVAKTGQETQYF	TGTGCCAGCAGCTTAGTGGCCAAAACAGGGCAAGAGACCCAGTACTTC
TRBJ2-5	TRBV6-1	-	-	CASSDPGQGRQETQYF	TGTGCCAGCAGTGATCCGGGGCAGGGGAGGCAAGAGACCCAGTACTTC
TRBJ2-1	TRBV6-5	TRBD1	few	CASSSQGALGNEQFF	TGTGCCAGCAGCTCCCAGGGGGCGCTTGGCAATGAGCAGTTCTTC
TRBJ2-1	TRBV3-1	-	once	CASSYRLRDEQFF	TGTGCCAGCAGCTACAGGTTGCGGGATGAGCAGTTCTTC
TRBJ2-2	TRBV24-1	-	few	CATQGWGDGELFF	TGTGCCACCCAAGGTTGGGGCGACGGGGAGCTGTTTTTT
TRBJ2-1	TRBV10-2	-	-	CASRWDHEQFF	TGCGCCAGCAGGTGGGACCATGAGCAGTTCTTC
TRBJ2-3	TRBV10-2	-	few	CASSVSHLTDTQYF	TGCGCCAGCAGTGTGTCGCACCTTACAGATACGCAGTATTTT
TRBJ2-3	TRBV7-2	-	-	CASSSSGDTQYF	TGTGCCAGCAGCTCCAGCGGGGATACGCAGTATTTT
TRBJ2-3	TRBV9	TRBD2	many	CASSVGLAGGSTDTQYF	TGTGCCAGCAGCGTAGGACTAGCGGGTGGGAGCACAGATACGCAGTATTTT
TRBJ1-1	TRBV19	-	few	CASSKQRVNTEAFF	TGTGCCAGTAGTAAGCAACGGGTGAACACTGAAGCTTTCTTT
TRBJ2-3	TRBV18	TRBD2	few	CASSPLRGGSTDTQYF	TGTGCCAGCTCACCACTGCGGGGGGGTTCCACAGATACGCAGTATTTT
TRBJ1-1	TRBV5-1	TRBD1	-	CASSLGDRRNTEAFF	TGCGCCAGCAGCCTGGGGGACAGGAGGAACACTGAAGCTTTCTTT
TRBJ1-2	TRBV10-3	TRBD1	few	CAIQGARSTYGYTF	TGTGCCATACAGGGGGCTCGGTCCACCTATGGCTACACCTTC
TRBJ2-7	TRBV18	-	few	CASSNPQRAYEQYF	TGTGCCAGCTCAAATCCCCAGAGAGCCTACGAGCAGTACTTC
TRBJ1-6	TRBV7-3	TRBD1	once	CASSSTGGPLHF	TGTGCCAGCAGCTCCACAGGGGGACCCCTCCACTTT
TRBJ2-1	TRBV7-9	-	-	CASSLKGNEQFF	TGTGCCAGCAGCTTGAAGGGCAATGAGCAGTTCTTC
TRBJ2-5	TRBV12-3/TRBV12-4	-	few	CASSPPGLQETQYF	TGTGCCAGCAGTCCCCCGGGGTTACAAGAGACCCAGTACTTC
TRBJ2-7	TRBV12-3/TRBV12-4	TRBD1	few	CASSLVGGQGVSDEQYF	TGTGCCAGCAGTTTAGTAGGGGGACAGGGGGTTTCGGACGAGCAGTACTTC
TRBJ1-1	TRBV3-1	TRBD1	-	CASSQGSRGVTEAFF	TGTGCCAGCAGCCAAGGTTCCAGGGGGGTCACTGAAGCTTTCTTT
TRBJ2-2	TRBV12-3/TRBV12-4	-	few	CASSSGLSTGELFF	TGTGCCAGCAGTTCGGGACTTTCGACCGGGGAGCTGTTTTTT
TRBJ1-6	TRBV4-2	-	many	CASSQDGENSPLHF	TGTGCCAGCAGCCAAGACGGGGAAAATTCACCCCTCCACTTT
TRBJ1-1	TRBV7-2	-	-	CASSNTPGTEAFF	TGTGCCAGCAGCAATACGCCGGGCACTGAAGCTTTCTTT
TRBJ1-5	TRBV20-1	-	-	CSAQSPVSNQPQHF	TGCAGTGCTCAATCCCCTGTGAGCAATCAGCCCCAGCATTTT
TRBJ2-3	TRBV20-1	TRBD2	many	CSAREITSGGLSTDTQYF	TGCAGTGCTAGAGAAATTACCAGCGGGGGGCTGAGCACAGATACGCAGTATTTT
TRBJ2-3	TRBV7-3	-	few	CASSLTRLATDTQYF	TGTGCCAGCAGCTTAACACGCCTAGCGACAGATACGCAGTATTTT
TRBJ1-5	TRBV2	-	few	CASTQTLGPQHF	TGTGCCAGCACCCAGACGTTGGGGCCCCAGCATTTT
TRBJ1-2	TRBV3-1	-	once	CASSQVERGAGYTF	TGTGCCAGCAGCCAAGTGGAACGCGGGGCTGGCTACACCTTC
TRBJ1-4	TRBV27	-	-	CASSFQYNEKLFF	TGTGCCAGCAGTTTTCAGTATAATGAAAAACTGTTTTTT